A selection of T cell receptor beta chains follows, all from one sample in a study of graft-versus-host responses after intestinal transplantation. Sequencing was performed with immunoSEQ multiplex PCR; in TCRdb, only in-frame clones are kept and a portion is missing. The sample holds 98,000 or so clones; roughly 83% are singletons and the top ten take more than 1.4%. Sequences were derived from PBMCs, sampled 255 days after intestinal transplant. These receptors originate from a human patient who received an intestinal transplant, so some T cells may come from the graft donor. Each CDR3 is given with its conserved first and last residue. The order of the fields is V gene, clone size, D gene, J gene, CDR3 DNA, CDR3 protein. D genes are given only for firm matches. A row's size may be missing; if present it is once, few, many or a size class.

>TRBV7-6|-|TRBD1|TRBJ1-2
TGTGCCAGCAGCTTAGAGTTTCAGGGGGCTAACTATGGCTACACCTTC
CASSLEFQGANYGYTF
>TRBV27|-|TRBD2|TRBJ2-2
TGTGCCAGCGGGCGGACTAGCGGAATCACCGGGGAGCTGTTTTTT
CASGRTSGITGELFF
>TRBV6-4|-|-|TRBJ2-3
TGTGCCAGCTCCAACCACCTTACGGACAGCGCAGATACGCAGTATTTT
CASSNHLTDSADTQYF
>TRBV5-4|-|-|TRBJ1-4
TGTGCCAGCAGCTTGAAAGAGGGGGGAGGGGCAACTAATGAAAAACTGTTTTTT
CASSLKEGGGATNEKLFF
>TRBV10-3|-|-|TRBJ1-1
TGTGCCATCAGTGCAAGGGAAAGTGAAGCTTTCTTT
CAISARESEAFF
>TRBV28|-|TRBD1|TRBJ1-6
TGTGCCAGCAGTTTACAAGGGGGCCCCTATAATTCACCCCTCCACTTT
CASSLQGGPYNSPLHF
>TRBV6-1|once|-|TRBJ1-1
TGTGCCAGCAGGTCCGAGTCGGAAGCTTTCTTT
CASRSESEAFF
>TRBV4-1|-|TRBD2|TRBJ2-4
TGCGCCAGCAGCCAATTCCCTCTGGCTAGCGGGGTCCTAGCCAAAAACATTCAGTACTTC
CASSQFPLASGVLAKNIQYF
>TRBV4-2|-|TRBD1|TRBJ2-7
TGTGCCAGCAGCCCGGGACAGGGGCTAACCTACGAGCAGTACTTC
CASSPGQGLTYEQYF
>TRBV11-1|-|TRBD2|TRBJ2-5
TGTGCCAGCAGCCCTAGGGGACCGGGACTAGTAGGGACCCAGTACTTC
CASSPRGPGLVGTQYF
>TRBV28|-|-|TRBJ1-4
TGTGCCAGCAGTCCCCTTAATGAAAAACTGTTTTTT
CASSPLNEKLFF
>TRBV29-1|-|-|TRBJ1-1
TGCAGCGTTGCTCAGGGAGGTTGGGAGGACACTGAAGCTTTCTTT
CSVAQGGWEDTEAFF
>TRBV2|-|TRBD1|TRBJ2-7
TGTGCCCTAGGGGACAGCAATTCCTACGAGCAGTACTTC
CALGDSNSYEQYF
>TRBV9|-|-|TRBJ1-2
TGTGCCAGCAGCCCCCCCGGGGGGCGCATCTCGGGGGGCTACACCTTC
CASSPPGGRISGGYTF
>TRBV19|once|-|TRBJ1-1
TGTGCCAGTAGGAAAAACAGGGCTTCTGAAGCTTTCTTT
CASRKNRASEAFF
>TRBV11-2|-|TRBD2|TRBJ2-1
TGTGCCAGCAGCTTAGTCAGTCTCGCGGGGGGGCAGTTCTTC
CASSLVSLAGGQFF
>TRBV19|-|-|TRBJ1-1
TGTGCCAGTATCCCCAGGGCGGACACTGAAGCTTTCTTT
CASIPRADTEAFF
>TRBV27|-|TRBD2|TRBJ2-7
TGTGCCAGCAGCCCTCGACTAGCGGCCTACGAGCAGTACTTC
CASSPRLAAYEQYF
>TRBV4-1|-|-|TRBJ1-3
TGCGCCAGCAGCCAAGTCGCGGGAAACACCATATATTTT
CASSQVAGNTIYF
>TRBV7-6|-|-|TRBJ2-6
TGTGCCAGCAGCGCCATAGCTGAACTCACAAAGTCGGGCCAACGTCCTGATTTC
CASSAIAELTKSGQRPDF
>TRBV6-5|-|-|TRBJ2-7
TGTGCCAGCAGTTACCGGGACGGCTCCTACGAGCAGTACTTC
CASSYRDGSYEQYF
>TRBV6-6|-|-|TRBJ2-7
TGTGCCAGCAGTCCGCGGAGTGGAGCACGCTCCTACGAGCAGTACTTC
CASSPRSGARSYEQYF
>TRBV6-5|-|TRBD1|TRBJ1-5
TGTGCCAGCAGTGTATGGACAGGTCAGCCCCAGCATTTT
CASSVWTGQPQHF
>TRBV14|-|-|TRBJ2-3
TGTGCCAGCAGCCGACGCACAGATACGCAGTATTTT
CASSRRTDTQYF
>TRBV28|-|-|TRBJ2-2
TGTGCCAGCAGTTTAAGGGCAGGGACAAACACCGGGGAGCTGTTTTTT
CASSLRAGTNTGELFF
>TRBV10-3|-|TRBD2|TRBJ2-1
TGTGCCACCACGACTAGCGGGGAAACAAATGAGCAGTTCTTC
CATTTSGETNEQFF
>TRBV5-6|-|-|TRBJ1-2
TGTGCCAGCAGCTGGGGGCTGGCGACGGTTGGGGGCTACACCTTC
CASSWGLATVGGYTF
>TRBV1|once|-|TRBJ2-1
TGCACCAGCAGCCAAGCGATCTGTGAGCAGTTCTTC
CTSSQAICEQFF
>TRBV4-1|-|TRBD1|TRBJ2-5
TGCGCCAGCAGCCATCCGGGACAGGGAAGCGAGACCCAGTACTTC
CASSHPGQGSETQYF
>TRBV11-2|-|TRBD2|TRBJ2-7
TGTGCCAGCAGCCCAGAATTGGCGGGGGACCTCTACGAGCAGTACTTC
CASSPELAGDLYEQYF
>TRBV28|-|TRBD1|TRBJ1-2
TGTGCCAGCAGCCAAAGTGGACAGGGGGCGGGCTACACCTTC
CASSQSGQGAGYTF
>TRBV5-4|-|TRBD2|TRBJ2-5
TGTGCCAGCAGCCCCCGACTAGCGGGGGGGGAGGAGACCCAGTACTTC
CASSPRLAGGEETQYF
>TRBV28|-|TRBD1|TRBJ1-5
TGTGCCAGCAGTACCGACAGGGACCGCGGGGCCGCTCAGCCCCAGCATTTT
CASSTDRDRGAAQPQHF
>TRBV30|-|TRBD1|TRBJ1-2
TGTGCCTGGAGTCACGGACAGGGATCGGGGGCAATAAACTATGGCTACACCTTC
CAWSHGQGSGAINYGYTF
>TRBV9|-|-|TRBJ2-7
TGTGCCAGCAGCGTAGGGAAGGGGTCCTACGAGCAGTACTTC
CASSVGKGSYEQYF
>TRBV7-9|few|TRBD1|TRBJ2-6
TGTGCCAGCAGAGCCGGGACAGGGGCCGGGGCCAACGTCCTGACTTTC
CASRAGTGAGANVLTF
>TRBV6-5|-|-|TRBJ1-5
TGTGCCAGCAGTCCGGGGTTTGGAGGCAATCAGCCCCAGCATTTT
CASSPGFGGNQPQHF
>TRBV5-1|-|TRBD1|TRBJ2-5
TGCGCCAGCAGCTTGAGCAGGAGACAGGGGGCACGGGAGACCCAGTACTTC
CASSLSRRQGARETQYF
>TRBV19|-|-|TRBJ1-5
TGTGCCAGTAGTATAGAGGGGGACAACCATCAGCCCCAGCATTTT
CASSIEGDNHQPQHF
>TRBV27|-|TRBD1|TRBJ2-1
TGTGCCAGCAGTTTACGGGCAGGGGGCTTGTATGAGCAGTTCTTC
CASSLRAGGLYEQFF
>TRBV6-5|once|-|TRBJ1-5
TGTGCCAGCAGTTATTTCAGTGTGGATCAGCCCCAGCATTTT
CASSYFSVDQPQHF
>TRBV28|-|-|TRBJ1-4
TGTGCCAGCAGCCCTGTCCCTAATGAAAAACTGTTTTTT
CASSPVPNEKLFF
>TRBV28|-|-|TRBJ1-2
TGTGCCAGCAGTTTTTCCAGGGGTGGCTACACCTTC
CASSFSRGGYTF
>TRBV6-6|-|-|TRBJ1-1
TGTGCCAGCAGCCCCCAGAAGAACACTGAAGCTTTCTTT
CASSPQKNTEAFF
>TRBV6-6|-|-|TRBJ1-2
TGTGCCAGCGGCCAGGGTGAGGGCTACACCTTC
CASGQGEGYTF
>TRBV4-2|-|TRBD2|TRBJ2-7
TGTGCCAGCAGCCGAGAAAGCGGGAGAGAGTACGAGCAGTACTTC
CASSRESGREYEQYF
>TRBV28|-|-|TRBJ2-1
TGTGCCAGCACCGACACAGGGTGGGGTGAGCAGTTCTTC
CASTDTGWGEQFF
>TRBV21-1|few|-|TRBJ2-7
TGTGCCAGCAGCAAGACAGGCTACGAGCAGTACTTC
CASSKTGYEQYF
>TRBV12-5|-|TRBD2|TRBJ2-3
TGTGCTAGTGGGAGGGCGGGGGGCCCAGATACGCAGTATTTT
CASGRAGGPDTQYF
>TRBV7-9|-|-|TRBJ1-3
TGTGCCAGCAGCCCCCAGGGTTGGAACTCTGGAAACACCATATATTTT
CASSPQGWNSGNTIYF
>TRBV4-2|-|-|TRBJ2-7
TGTGCCAGCAGCCAAGAATTTGGGGTGGGCGAGCAGTACTTC
CASSQEFGVGEQYF
>TRBV5-1|-|-|TRBJ2-1
TGCGCCAGCAGCTTGGGGGCTTCCTACAATGAGCAGTTCTTC
CASSLGASYNEQFF
>TRBV28|-|-|TRBJ1-1
TGTGCCAGCAGTTTCTCCCATGAAGCTTTCTTT
CASSFSHEAFF
>TRBV19|-|-|TRBJ1-1
TGTGCCAGTAGGACCTCTACCTCAGGGGAAGCTTTCTTT
CASRTSTSGEAFF
>TRBV28|-|-|TRBJ1-2
TGTGCCAGCAGTTTGCCCAGACCTGAAGGGGGGGGCTACACCTTC
CASSLPRPEGGGYTF
>TRBV11-2|-|-|TRBJ2-3
TGTGCCAGCAGCGAGGCGGTAGGGTACATGGATACGCAGTATTTT
CASSEAVGYMDTQYF
>TRBV7-8|-|TRBD2|TRBJ2-3
TGTGCCAGCAGCACGAGCGGGGGTGGGGATACGCAGTATTTT
CASSTSGGGDTQYF